This is a list of T cell receptor beta chains from one sample in a study of blood T cell repertoires in COVID-19. Some clones are missing from TCRdb's copy, which holds only in-frame ones; the method was immunoSEQ multiplex PCR. The sample has 300,000 to 350,000 clones; about 90% are singletons. Sequenced material: PBMCs or T cells enriched from blood (not recorded which). All receptors derive from a woman aged 25 to 39 who had recovered from COVID-19. The conserved cysteine and the conserved F or W are not part of the CDR3 here. Expanded clones are given a class, and other clones once, few, many or no size at all.

clone size	V gene	CDR3 protein
few	TRBV19	ASSKTGSGANVLT
few	TRBV6-5	ASSLGGVGSPLH
NA	TRBV7-9	ASSLGQGPETQY
NA	TRBV10-3	ATRDNEKLF
NA	TRBV24-1	ATSDSTLVSNQPQH
NA	TRBV7-8	ASSLGAAKYGYT
NA	TRBV7-9	ASSLVGQKYGYT
once	TRBV29-1	SVESFLEGGEQY
NA	TRBV28	ASSSGGRVNSPLH
NA	TRBV3-1/TRBV3-2	ASSQRESGTEAF
NA	TRBV15	ATSRDPPETQY
few	TRBV4-2	ASSQGTSGGADTQY
NA	TRBV9	ASSATGGGTEAF
once	TRBV29-1	SVLTGANTGELF
NA	TRBV13	ASSLGARGQPQH
NA	TRBV2	ASPLGGARGGYT
few	TRBV14	ASSQAGRGTQPQH
NA	TRBV5-4	ASSWTRGAGTDTQY
NA	TRBV11-2	ASSSYMDREETQY
NA	TRBV7-9	ASSRRQGPTTNEKLF
NA	TRBV19	ASSTGEGSYNSPLH
NA	TRBV9	ASSVELAGSYNEQF
NA	TRBV4-3	ASSQAWSSGGAASYEQY
many	TRBV4-1	ASSQEQGNQPQH
NA	TRBV2	ASSDRGYSNQPQH
NA	TRBV2	ASSGWGQNQETQY
NA	TRBV5-5	ASSSGTGGGNEKLF
NA	TRBV5-1	ASSSPSGGANTGELF
NA	TRBV6-5	ASSYAQGNYGYT
once	TRBV15	ATSGGGASREAF
NA	TRBV5-1	ASSVTPSSGQETQY
NA	TRBV7-9	ASSPPVGGSYGYT
NA	TRBV28	ASSSRTGRWETQY
NA	TRBV7-2	ASSRRQGSNEKLF
once	TRBV5-4	ASSLVRHGGAIGELF
NA	TRBV7-6	ASSSLPSRASNQPQH
NA	TRBV6-5	ASGGRVYNEQF
NA	TRBV2	ASSVLPGGSTGELF
NA	TRBV12-3/TRBV12-4	ASEQGTNQPQH
NA	TRBV7-9	ASSPSKRNTEAF
NA	TRBV28	ASSLDLAAGGRNDEQF
NA	TRBV27	ASRGFSGNTIY
NA	TRBV27	ASSLGPFGNTEAF
NA	TRBV5-1	ARVSTGPDSNQPQH
NA	TRBV7-6	ASGPAGVIQETQY
NA	TRBV19	ASSIGQGGQPQH